Each of the 28 T cell receptor beta chains below was sequenced from the same sample in a study of regulatory T cells in long-lasting Graves disease (dated by TCRdb to 2020 to 2022). The protocol used for the library was multiplex PCR. Sequencing took place on an Illumina HiSeq 4000. iRepertoire HTBI primers and Arm-PCR amplification of CDR3 regions were used to construct TCR beta libraries. TCRdb itself trimmed the public reads at Q25 with fastp, ran MiXCR and retained productive beta chains. CDR3 protein sequences are deduplicated, and each keeps its most common genes and DNA. The sample table shows roughly 700,000 distinct CDR3 sequences, and about 30% are seen once. Of the sample, about 42% is held by the ten largest clones. The sample's time point label, in plain terms: persistent/refractory GD, antithyroid drugs over 5 years with positive TRAb. For both TCR sequencing and RNA sequencing, RNA was extracted from PBMCs using TRIzol.

Specimen: peripheral blood mononuclear cells (PBMCs), collected when the disease was refractory, from a patient treated with antithyroid drugs. Receptors were obtained from a female donor with Graves disease.

This clonotype was found many times. This chain connects TRBV12-3 or TRBV12-4 to TRBJ2-7; maybe TRBD1 (6 bases). The CDR3 has 13 residues. Trimming stripped 2 bases from V and 4 bases from J, with 9 bases between. The CDR3 DNA is TGTGCCAGCAGTTTAAGGGGGAGTTACGAGCAGTACTTC. This encodes CASSLRGSYEQYF.

This clonotype was counted only a few times. The gene calls are TRBV11-2 and TRBJ2-5; TRBD1 aligns across 10 bases. The germline gives CDR1 SGHAT, CDR2 FQNNGV. There are 15 residues in the CDR3. The V gene end was trimmed by 5 bases and the J gene end by 2 bases; junction bases not matched to a gene: 5. This CDR3 is CASSPQGQGQETQYF. In DNA, the CDR3 is TGTGCCAGCAGCCCGCAGGGACAGGGGCAAGAGACCCAGTACTTC.

The genes are TRBV11-2 and TRBJ1-6; 8 positions agree with TRBD1. V trimming: 5 bases; J trimming: 7 bases; junction bases outside the gene matches: 10. This CDR3 has 16 amino acids. In germline, CDR1 is SGHAT, CDR2 FQNNGV. The CDR3 loop is CASSATTGTGNSPLHF. The CDR3 DNA is TGTGCCAGCAGCGCCACTACCGGGACAGGAAATTCACCCCTCCACTTT.

The J gene is TRBJ2-2, the V gene TRBV10-3; 7 bases are shared with TRBD1. Losses at the gene ends were 4 bases for V and 0 bases for J; bases not matched to a gene: 11. This CDR3 is built from 18 residues. Germline lookup yields CDR1 ENHRY and CDR2 SYGVKD. DNA for the CDR3: TGTGCCATCAGTGCGGGCCTGACAGGGCGGGCGAACACCGGGGAGCTGTTTTTT. Encoded protein: CAISAGLTGRANTGELFF.

This clonotype was seen many times. The chain combines TRBV12-3 or TRBV12-4 with TRBJ2-5; 11 nucleotides match TRBD2. With 7 bases clipped from V and 4 bases from J, the junction kept 14 bases outside the gene matches. The CDR3 sequence is 17 residues long. The CDR3 loop reads CASTLQLAGGGGETQYF. As DNA, the CDR3 is TGTGCCAGCACCCTCCAATTAGCGGGAGGGGGAGGAGAGACCCAGTACTTC.

The chain carries TRBV5-1 and TRBJ1-4; 8 positions agree with TRBD1. Germline V gene sequence: CDR1 SGHRS, CDR2 YFSETQ. The CDR3 totals 14 residues. The trim removed 1 base at V and 10 bases at J, leaving 6 bases unmatched. The CDR3 here is CASSLRTGLRKLFF. CDR3 nucleotide sequence: TGCGCCAGCAGCTTGCGGACAGGGTTGCGAAAACTGTTTTTT.

The rearrangement joins TRBV27 to TRBJ1-2; perhaps TRBD1 as D (5 bases). Germline V gene sequence: CDR1 MNHEY, CDR2 SMNVEV (reference sequence). Trimming removed 4 bases from V and 5 bases from J, with 14 bases in between. The CDR3 has 14 residues. The CDR3 loop reads CASSSSRDRYGYTF. The CDR3 coding sequence is TGTGCCAGCAGTTCGTCCCGGGACCGGTATGGCTACACCTTC.

This clonotype was counted ten times or more. The chain links TRBV2 to TRBJ1-1; D perhaps matches TRBD1 (5 bases). V lost 2 bases and J lost 2, with 12 bases in between. The V gene's germline CDR1 is SNHLY and CDR2 FYNNEI. There are 15 residues in the CDR3. CDR3 in amino acids: CASSELGPPNTEAFF. CDR3 DNA: TGTGCCAGCAGTGAACTGGGGCCACCAAACACTGAAGCTTTCTTT.

J is TRBJ1-2 and V is TRBV7-2; D perhaps matches TRBD1 (6 bases). Germline CDR1 reads SGHTA; CDR2 reads FQGNSA. There are 15 residues in the CDR3. Trimming removed 0 bases from V and 4 bases from J, with 12 bases in between. The CDR3 sequence: CASSLARQGPYGYTF. In DNA, the CDR3 is TGTGCCAGCAGCTTAGCCCGGCAGGGGCCCTATGGCTACACCTTC.

The chain is built from TRBV29-1 and TRBJ1-5; D uncertain. Germline V gene lookup returns CDR1 SQVTM and CDR2 ANQGSEA. Trimming took 4 bases from V and 0 from J, leaving 7 bases between them. The CDR3 has 13 amino acids. CDR3 nucleotide sequence: TGCAGCGTTGCCAAAGATAGCAATCAGCCCCAGCATTTT. Protein: CSVAKDSNQPQHF.

The chain combines TRBV11-2 with TRBJ2-7; 9 nucleotides line up with TRBD1. Germline assignment: CDR1 SGHAT and CDR2 FQNNGV. The CDR3 length is 14 residues. Losses at the gene ends were 4 bases for V and 3 bases for J; bases not matched to a gene: 4. CDR3 DNA: TGTGCCAGCAGCTCCGGGACAGGGTTCTACGAGCAGTACTTC. Its protein product is CASSSGTGFYEQYF.

Note on this clonotype: At one end the junction does not follow the germline gene, possibly because of a read error. This chain connects TRBV7-3 to TRBJ2-5; 10 bases agree with TRBD2. Germline values: CDR1 SGHTA, CDR2 FQGTGA. The CDR3 extends over 13 amino acids. Here the CDR3 DNA reads TGTGCCAGCAGCTTAATAGCGGGAGGACTCAAGTCCTTC. It encodes CASSLIAGGLKSF.

This clonotype occurred a few times. V usage is TRBV10-3 and J usage is TRBJ1-5; TRBD1 matches at 7 bases. The CDR3 is made up of 17 amino acids. V was pared by 5 bases and J by 2 bases, with 12 bases of the junction left unmatched. From germline, CDR1 is ENHRY and CDR2 SYGVKD. CDR3 nucleotides: TGTGCCATCAGTTACCATTGGACAGGTGAAGGCAATCAGCCCCAGCATTTT. Protein sequence: CAISYHWTGEGNQPQHF.

V and J are TRBV12-3 or TRBV12-4 and TRBJ1-2, with D unclear. With 6 bases removed from V and 0 bases from J, the gap between germline ends came to 14 bases. CDR3 length: 15 residues. The CDR3 coding sequence is TGTGCCAGCAGCCCGCTTTCGGGCTCTAACTATGGCTACACCTTC. Translated: CASSPLSGSNYGYTF.

Many counts were recorded for this clonotype. V gene TRBV12-3 or TRBV12-4 combines with J gene TRBJ1-6; no definite D call. This CDR3 region has 13 residues. V was pared by 6 bases and J by 8 bases, with 11 bases between. This CDR3 reads CASRLGRDSPLHF. DNA for the CDR3: TGTGCCAGCAGGCTCGGCAGAGATTCACCCCTCCACTTT.

The rearrangement links TRBV10-1 to TRBJ1-5; D gene unclear. The germline CDR1 and CDR2 sequences are WNHNN and SYGVQD (reference sequence). V was clipped by 2 bases and J by 3 bases, with 5 bases between them. The CDR3 covers 13 residues. CDR3 bases: TGCGCCAGCAGTGAGGGGAACAATCAGCCCCAGCATTTT. Amino acids: CASSEGNNQPQHF.

This clonotype was counted between two and nine times. This chain joins TRBV13 and TRBJ2-7; the match to TRBD2 covers 8 bases. The CDR3 contains 15 residues. V gave up 3 bases and J gave up 0 bases; unmatched junction bases: 4. Per germline, CDR1 PRHDT and CDR2 FYEKMQ (reference sequence). The CDR3 is CASSLWREASYEQYF. CDR3 DNA sequence: TGTGCCAGCAGCTTGTGGCGGGAGGCCTCCTACGAGCAGTACTTC.

Details on this clonotype: This likely stems from a read error, as it lies one base from a far larger clone. The genes are TRBV7-2 and TRBJ2-5; maybe TRBD1 (6 bases). From germline, CDR1 is SGHTA and CDR2 FQGNSA. There are 15 residues in the CDR3. The CDR3 nucleotides read TGTGCCAGCAGCGGAAACAGGGCACTACAAGAGACCCGGTACTTC. Protein product: CASSGNRALQETRYF.

The gene calls are TRBV6-1 and TRBJ1-4; TRBD1 agrees at 7 bases. The CDR3 runs to 14 residues. The J segment lost 7 bases and the V segment lost 4 bases, leaving 6 bases of the junction unmatched. Germline lookup yields CDR1 MNHNS and CDR2 SASEGT. CDR3 sequence reads: CASSAGTAVEKLFF. Written as DNA, the CDR3 is TGTGCCAGCAGTGCCGGGACAGCCGTTGAAAAACTGTTTTTT.

The chain combines TRBV7-2 with TRBJ1-6, with D uncertain. Germline V gene sequence: CDR1 SGHTA, CDR2 FQGNSA. The V and J ends lost 2 bases and 8 bases respectively, with 7 bases between them. This CDR3 is built from 13 residues. The CDR3 DNA reads TGTGCCAGCAGCTTAAGTGCGTATTCACCCCTCCACTTT. Its translation: CASSLSAYSPLHF.

This clonotype has just a few counts. The chain links TRBV30 to TRBJ1-1; D is unresolved. The V gene's germline CDR1 is GTSNPN and CDR2 SVGIG (reference sequence). The CDR3 is 12 residues long. Trimming took 1 base from V and 2 from J, leaving 5 bases between them. CDR3: CAWSAINTEAFF. The CDR3, as DNA: TGTGCCTGGAGTGCCATAAACACTGAAGCTTTCTTT.

This clonotype was seen ten or more times. The chain has TRBV2 and TRBJ1-5; 10 bases map to TRBD1. In germline, CDR1 is SNHLY, CDR2 FYNNEI. The junction had 4 bases not matched to a gene; V was cut back by 6 bases and J by 5 bases. CDR3 length equals 14 residues. The CDR3 protein is CASSTDRGHQPQHF. CDR3 sequence (DNA): TGTGCCAGCAGCACAGACAGGGGGCATCAGCCCCAGCATTTT.

The CDR3 nucleotides are TGTGCCAGCAGCGGGTCAGGGGACTACGAGCAGTACTTC. This translates into CASSGSGDYEQYF. This chain links TRBV9 with TRBJ2-7; D perhaps matches TRBD1 (6 bases). CDR1 and CDR2 from the germline V gene are SGDLS and YYNGEE. This CDR3 has 13 residues. Trimming removed 3 bases from V and 3 bases from J, with 10 bases in between.

The CDR3: CSAGAPLAGAEAFF. The CDR3 DNA follows: TGCAGTGCTGGTGCGCCTCTGGCAGGCGCTGAAGCTTTCTTT. This sequence joins TRBV20-1 and TRBJ1-1, with D hard to call. The CDR3 runs to 14 residues. CDR1 DFQATT and CDR2 SNEGSKA come from the germline V gene (reference sequence). V was cut by 5 bases and J by 6 bases, with 19 bases left in between.

This clonotype appeared a few times. The CDR3: CASSGQGDRNQPQHF. The CDR3, as DNA: TGTGCCAGCAGCGGACAGGGAGATCGAAATCAGCCCCAGCATTTT. The rearrangement uses TRBV13 and TRBJ1-5, with 8 bases lining up with TRBD1. CDR1 and CDR2 (germline): PRHDT, FYEKMQ (reference sequence). The V gene end was trimmed by 5 bases and the J gene end by 4 bases; junction bases not matched to a gene: 7. The CDR3 has 15 amino acids.

The chain couples TRBV11-2 to TRBJ1-4; D perhaps matches TRBD1 (5 bases). Germline lookup yields CDR1 SGHAT and CDR2 FQNNGV. Trimming took off 1 base at V and 8 bases at J, with 17 bases between the two ends. This CDR3 is 16 amino acids long. CDR3 sequence reads: CASSLGPQAAGEKLFF. The CDR3 DNA is TGTGCCAGCAGCTTAGGCCCACAGGCTGCGGGGGAAAAACTGTTTTTT.

In regard to this clonotype: The missing conserved phenylalanine or tryptophan at the end of this CDR3 makes a read error likely. The V and J genes are TRBV20-1 and TRBJ2-7; 9 bases map to TRBD1. CDR3 length: 14 residues. V dropped 3 bases and J dropped 0; count of bases not matched to a gene: 3. Germline loops: CDR1 DFQATT, CDR2 SNEGSKA (reference sequence). CDR3 coding DNA: TGCAGTGCTAGCGGGACAGGGAGCTCCTACGAGCAGTACCTC. Amino acids: CSASGTGSSYEQYL.

This clonotype turned up a few times. This chain links TRBV7-7 with TRBJ2-5; TRBD1 or TRBD2 may be the D gene (5 bases each). Germline values: CDR1 SSHAT, CDR2 FNYEAQ (reference sequence). This CDR3 is built from 15 residues. The ends were cut back, 5 bases at V and 5 bases at J, with 18 bases in the middle. CDR3 in amino acids: CASSVFTGPRETQYF. CDR3 nucleotides: TGTGCCAGCAGCGTCTTCACGGGACCCCGTGAGACCCAGTACTTC.